These T cell receptor beta chains were read from a single sample in a study of long-term antiretroviral therapy in people with HIV. TCRdb keeps only in-frame clones here, not all; method: immunoSEQ multiplex PCR. The profile shows 25,000 to 35,000 clones, 65% to 85% of them singletons. The input for sequencing was unsorted PBMCs, taken 3.1 years after starting antiretroviral therapy. Receptor source: a woman aged 45-60 years with HIV. CDR3s include the opening cysteine and the closing phenylalanine or tryptophan. Fields, in order: J gene, V gene, clone size, D gene, CDR3 protein, CDR3 DNA. D genes are given only for firm matches. Clone size appears in some rows only: once, few, many, or a class for an expanded clone.

j_gene: TRBJ1-2
v_gene: TRBV7-3
abundance: NA
d_gene: NA
CDR3aa: CASSSLGEGGYTF
CDR3nt: TGTGCCAGCAGCTCCCTGGGCGAGGGCGGCTACACCTTC

j_gene: TRBJ1-6
v_gene: TRBV2
abundance: few
d_gene: NA
CDR3aa: CASNPTVGDYNSPLHF
CDR3nt: TGTGCCAGCAATCCGACGGTAGGCGACTATAATTCACCCCTCCACTTT

j_gene: TRBJ2-5
v_gene: TRBV7-9
abundance: NA
d_gene: TRBD1
CDR3aa: CASRSRGPETQYF
CDR3nt: TGTGCCAGCAGGTCCAGGGGGCCGGAGACCCAGTACTTC

j_gene: TRBJ1-3
v_gene: TRBV2
abundance: NA
d_gene: NA
CDR3aa: CASSKDGASGNTIYF
CDR3nt: TGTGCCAGCAGTAAGGACGGGGCCTCTGGAAACACCATATATTTT

j_gene: TRBJ2-5
v_gene: TRBV15
abundance: NA
d_gene: TRBD1
CDR3aa: CATSSPARQGKETQYF
CDR3nt: TGTGCCACCAGCAGTCCAGCCAGACAGGGGAAAGAGACCCAGTACTTC

j_gene: TRBJ1-1
v_gene: TRBV7-2
abundance: NA
d_gene: NA
CDR3aa: CASSLGAGMNTEAFF
CDR3nt: TGTGCCAGCAGCTTAGGAGCGGGGATGAACACTGAAGCTTTCTTT

j_gene: TRBJ2-7
v_gene: TRBV6-1
abundance: NA
d_gene: TRBD2
CDR3aa: CASSEASAGGNEQYF
CDR3nt: TGTGCCAGCAGTGAAGCCTCAGCGGGGGGTAATGAGCAGTACTTC

j_gene: TRBJ2-5
v_gene: TRBV19
abundance: NA
d_gene: TRBD2
CDR3aa: CASRKRGDRTQYF
CDR3nt: TGTGCCAGTAGGAAGCGGGGGGACCGGACCCAGTACTTC

j_gene: TRBJ1-5
v_gene: TRBV5-6
abundance: NA
d_gene: NA
CDR3aa: CASSLRQVNQPQHF
CDR3nt: TGTGCCAGCAGCTTGCGACAGGTCAATCAGCCCCAGCATTTT

j_gene: TRBJ2-1
v_gene: TRBV5-6
abundance: NA
d_gene: TRBD1
CDR3aa: CASSWGQGRSNEQFF
CDR3nt: TGTGCCAGCAGCTGGGGACAGGGAAGGAGCAATGAGCAGTTCTTC

j_gene: TRBJ1-3
v_gene: TRBV18
abundance: NA
d_gene: NA
CDR3aa: CASSHLQELISGNTIYF
CDR3nt: TGTGCCAGCTCACACTTACAGGAGCTCATCTCTGGAAACACCATATATTTT

j_gene: TRBJ2-1
v_gene: TRBV7-9
abundance: NA
d_gene: NA
CDR3aa: CASSLTLSSYNEQFF
CDR3nt: TGTGCCAGCAGCTTGACTCTGAGCTCCTACAATGAGCAGTTCTTC

j_gene: TRBJ2-3
v_gene: TRBV5-1
abundance: NA
d_gene: TRBD2
CDR3aa: CASSLVGSGGTDTQYF
CDR3nt: TGCGCCAGCAGCTTGGTTGGTAGCGGGGGAACAGATACGCAGTATTTT

j_gene: TRBJ1-1
v_gene: TRBV14
abundance: NA
d_gene: NA
CDR3aa: CASSQDWGTEAFF
CDR3nt: TGTGCCAGCAGCCAAGATTGGGGCACTGAAGCTTTCTTT

j_gene: TRBJ1-6
v_gene: TRBV27
abundance: few
d_gene: NA
CDR3aa: CASRLKGGAWNSPLHF
CDR3nt: TGTGCCAGCAGACTGAAGGGGGGCGCTTGGAATTCACCCCTCCACTTT

j_gene: TRBJ2-1
v_gene: TRBV19
abundance: NA
d_gene: TRBD1
CDR3aa: CASTHPGQGINEQFF
CDR3nt: TGTGCCAGTACCCACCCGGGACAGGGGATCAATGAGCAGTTCTTC

j_gene: TRBJ2-4
v_gene: TRBV28
abundance: NA
d_gene: TRBD2
CDR3aa: CASSLGLAGGAPKNIQYF
CDR3nt: TGTGCCAGCAGTTTAGGACTAGCGGGGGGGGCCCCCAAAAACATTCAGTACTTC

j_gene: TRBJ2-2
v_gene: TRBV5-1
abundance: NA
d_gene: TRBD1
CDR3aa: CASSLARTGLNTGELFF
CDR3nt: TGCGCCAGCAGCTTGGCCCGGACAGGACTGAACACCGGGGAGCTGTTTTTT

j_gene: TRBJ2-4
v_gene: TRBV5-4
abundance: NA
d_gene: NA
CDR3aa: CASSSYGGHNAKNIQYF
CDR3nt: TGTGCCAGCAGCTCGTACGGGGGGCACAATGCCAAAAACATTCAGTACTTC

j_gene: TRBJ2-1
v_gene: TRBV27
abundance: NA
d_gene: NA
CDR3aa: CASRERAHGSYNEQFF
CDR3nt: TGTGCCAGCAGGGAAAGAGCCCACGGCTCCTACAATGAGCAGTTCTTC

j_gene: TRBJ2-3
v_gene: TRBV5-1
abundance: once
d_gene: TRBD2
CDR3aa: CASRLGASGGASDTQYF
CDR3nt: TGCGCCAGCAGATTGGGAGCTAGCGGGGGGGCTTCAGATACGCAGTATTTT

j_gene: TRBJ2-3
v_gene: TRBV14
abundance: NA
d_gene: TRBD1
CDR3aa: CASSQDLGQGTSTQYF
CDR3nt: TGTGCCAGCAGCCAAGATCTGGGACAGGGGACGAGTACGCAGTATTTT

j_gene: TRBJ2-3
v_gene: TRBV30
abundance: NA
d_gene: NA
CDR3aa: CAWSVQFRKTQDTQYF
CDR3nt: TGTGCCTGGAGTGTACAATTTAGAAAAACCCAAGATACGCAGTATTTT

j_gene: TRBJ1-1
v_gene: TRBV5-8
abundance: NA
d_gene: NA
CDR3aa: CASSLSENTEAFF
CDR3nt: TGTGCCAGCAGCTTGTCGGAAAACACTGAAGCTTTCTTT

j_gene: TRBJ2-2
v_gene: TRBV11-2
abundance: few
d_gene: NA
CDR3aa: CATRAPKPTGELFF
CDR3nt: TGTGCCACCAGGGCCCCTAAACCCACCGGGGAGCTGTTTTTT

j_gene: TRBJ2-5
v_gene: TRBV6-6
abundance: NA
d_gene: TRBD1
CDR3aa: CASSYPGQGQETQYF
CDR3nt: TGTGCCAGCAGTTACCCCGGACAGGGCCAAGAGACCCAGTACTTC

j_gene: TRBJ1-1
v_gene: TRBV6-1
abundance: few
d_gene: NA
CDR3aa: CASSRIVMNTEAFF
CDR3nt: TGTGCCAGCAGTAGGATAGTCATGAACACTGAAGCTTTCTTT

j_gene: TRBJ2-3
v_gene: TRBV30
abundance: NA
d_gene: TRBD2
CDR3aa: CAWSVGLSTDTQYF
CDR3nt: TGTGCCTGGAGTGTGGGACTAAGCACAGATACGCAGTATTTT

j_gene: TRBJ2-7
v_gene: TRBV4-1
abundance: once
d_gene: TRBD2
CDR3aa: CASSQGLAGGPEQYF
CDR3nt: TGCGCCAGCAGCCAAGGACTAGCGGGGGGGCCCGAGCAGTACTTC

j_gene: TRBJ2-7
v_gene: TRBV7-2
abundance: NA
d_gene: NA
CDR3aa: CASSRGFTYEQYF
CDR3nt: TGTGCCAGCAGCCGGGGATTCACCTACGAGCAGTACTTC

j_gene: TRBJ2-1
v_gene: TRBV19
abundance: NA
d_gene: TRBD2
CDR3aa: CATRPYGTSGEVGQFF
CDR3nt: TGTGCCACCCGACCCTACGGGACTAGCGGAGAGGTGGGGCAGTTCTTC

j_gene: TRBJ1-1
v_gene: TRBV5-1
abundance: NA
d_gene: NA
CDR3aa: CASSLTTGNTEAFF
CDR3nt: TGCGCCAGCAGCTTGACGACAGGGAACACTGAAGCTTTCTTT

j_gene: TRBJ2-1
v_gene: TRBV2
abundance: NA
d_gene: TRBD2
CDR3aa: CASSFYPSGRATNEQFF
CDR3nt: TGTGCCAGCAGTTTCTACCCGAGCGGGAGAGCAACGAATGAGCAGTTCTTC

j_gene: TRBJ1-4
v_gene: TRBV7-9
abundance: few
d_gene: NA
CDR3aa: CASSFQGTNEKLFF
CDR3nt: TGTGCCAGCAGCTTTCAGGGAACTAATGAAAAACTGTTTTTT

j_gene: TRBJ2-2
v_gene: TRBV7-9
abundance: NA
d_gene: TRBD1
CDR3aa: CASSTRTGAAGELFF
CDR3nt: TGTGCCAGCAGCACTCGGACAGGGGCGGCCGGGGAGCTGTTTTTT

j_gene: TRBJ1-5
v_gene: TRBV19
abundance: NA
d_gene: NA
CDR3aa: CASSYSNQPQHF
CDR3nt: TGTGCCAGTAGTTATAGCAATCAGCCCCAGCATTTT

j_gene: TRBJ1-6
v_gene: TRBV14
abundance: NA
d_gene: NA
CDR3aa: CASSQEFNSPLHF
CDR3nt: TGTGCCAGCAGCCAAGAGTTTAATTCACCCCTCCACTTT

j_gene: TRBJ2-2
v_gene: TRBV9
abundance: NA
d_gene: TRBD1
CDR3aa: CASSVGDSTTGELFF
CDR3nt: TGTGCCAGCAGCGTAGGGGACAGTACCACCGGGGAGCTGTTTTTT

j_gene: TRBJ2-7
v_gene: TRBV6-1
abundance: NA
d_gene: NA
CDR3aa: CATGWGSHYEQYF
CDR3nt: TGTGCCACCGGGTGGGGATCCCACTACGAGCAGTACTTC

j_gene: TRBJ2-2
v_gene: TRBV7-3
abundance: once
d_gene: NA
CDR3aa: CASSAAAGELFF
CDR3nt: TGTGCCAGCAGTGCCGCGGCCGGGGAGCTGTTTTTT

j_gene: TRBJ2-1
v_gene: TRBV13
abundance: NA
d_gene: TRBD1
CDR3aa: CASSPGQGARVKFF
CDR3nt: TGTGCCAGCAGCCCCGGACAGGGGGCTAGGGTAAAGTTCTTC

j_gene: TRBJ2-7
v_gene: TRBV11-2
abundance: NA
d_gene: NA
CDR3aa: CASSHRLGDGASEQYF
CDR3nt: TGTGCCAGCAGCCATAGATTAGGGGACGGGGCGTCGGAGCAGTACTTC

j_gene: TRBJ2-3
v_gene: TRBV27
abundance: NA
d_gene: TRBD2
CDR3aa: CASSLGAGGPGDTQYF
CDR3nt: TGTGCCAGCAGTTTGGGAGCGGGGGGGCCGGGTGATACGCAGTATTTT